This TCR beta chain is from a study of Ad26.COV2.S vaccination and SARS-CoV-2 variants. Treatment noted: some 19 received Ad26.COV2.S at low or high dose, single or two shots; several received placebo; per-sample allocation not given. At day 63 after the first vaccine or placebo injection, samples were drawn. Clones were sequenced by immunoSEQ multiplex PCR, and TCRdb holds only the in-frame ones, with some missing. The sample contains around 300,000 clones, 70% to 90% of which appear only once. V was clipped by 5 bases and J by 9 bases, with 21 bases between them. CDR3 size: 15 residues. Germline V gives CDR1 LGHDT, CDR2 YNNKEL (reference sequence).

The chain is built from TRBV3-1 (or the pseudogene TRBV3-2) and TRBJ2-3; D may be TRBD2 (6 bases). This clonotype was obtained from a person aged 18 to 65 who received the Ad26.COV2.S COVID-19 vaccine or a placebo. The sample consisted of peripheral blood, taken in a trial of Ad26.COV2.S vaccine versus placebo. DNA for the CDR3: TGTGCCAGCAGCTCACGCACGGGACTCCGCCCGACGCAGTATTTT. This encodes CASSSRTGLRPTQYF.